Below, 22 T cell receptor beta chains from the same sample are listed, as sequenced in a study of cytomegalovirus exposure and HLA in healthy donors. Primers included in the PCR were 60 Vbeta and 13 Jbeta primers. Sequencing was performed with immunoSEQ multiplex PCR; in TCRdb, only in-frame clones are kept and a portion is missing. The profile shows roughly 190,000 clones, 79% of them singletons. The material sequenced was PBMCs. These receptors were obtained from a girl aged 5-17 years in good health and CMV-seropositive.

This clone was seen once. The chain uses TRBV4-3 and TRBJ2-7, with TRBD1 matching over 12 bases. CDR3 length: 14 residues. Germline loops: CDR1 LGHNA, CDR2 YSLEER. The V and J ends lost 4 bases and 7 bases, in that order; junction bases with no gene match: 5. In DNA, the CDR3 is TGCGCCAGCAGCCCCGGGACAGGGGGCGATGAGCAGTACTTC. Translating it yields CASSPGTGGDEQYF.

The CDR3 is CASSWQGFTDTQYF. The CDR3 coding sequence is TGCGCCAGCAGCTGGCAGGGGTTCACAGATACGCAGTATTTT. The chain combines TRBV5-1 with TRBJ2-3, with D perhaps TRBD1 (6 bases). Trimming cost V 3 bases and J 2 bases, with 10 bases left between them. Germline V gene sequence: CDR1 SGHRS, CDR2 YFSETQ. This CDR3 comprises 14 residues.

The rearrangement joins TRBV11-2 to TRBJ2-3; 9 bases align to TRBD2. The CDR3 is made up of 18 amino acids. CDR1 and CDR2 from the germline V gene are SGHAT and FQNNGV. V trimming: 5 bases; J trimming: 0 bases; junction bases outside the gene matches: 12. The CDR3 DNA sequence: TGTGCCAGCAGCCCCAGGGTCCTAGCGGGGCGGAGCACAGATACGCAGTATTTT. It specifies CASSPRVLAGRSTDTQYF. Combining the CDR3 with reference TRBV11-2 and TRBJ2-3 gives the whole variable domain EAGVAQSPRYKIIEKRQSVAFWCNPISGHATLYWYQQILGQGPKLLIQFQNNGVVDDSQLPKDRFSAERLKGVDSTLKIQPAKLEDSAVYLCASSPRVLAGRSTDTQYFGPGTRLTVL.

This clone occurred once. V is TRBV2 and J is TRBJ1-1; 8 bases are a match to TRBD1. CDR3 length: 14 residues. In germline, CDR1 is SNHLY, CDR2 FYNNEI. V shed 10 bases and J 1 base; nucleotides not matched to a gene: 8. The CDR3: CATTGTGPNTEAFF. The CDR3, as DNA: TGTGCCACCACCGGGACAGGACCGAACACTGAAGCTTTCTTT.

The rearrangement joins TRBV19 to TRBJ2-5, with TRBD2 matching 10 bases. This CDR3 has 15 residues. Trimming removed 1 base from V and 4 bases from J; junction bases left unmatched: 3. Germline CDR1 is LNHDA and CDR2 is SQIVND (reference sequence). CDR3 loop: CASSIGVAGGETQYF. The CDR3 nucleotides are TGTGCCAGTAGTATAGGGGTAGCGGGGGGAGAGACCCAGTACTTC. The variable domain in full, completed from reference TRBV19 and TRBJ2-5, reads DGGITQSPKYLFRKEGQNVTLSCEQNLNHDAMYWYRQDPGQGLRLIYYSQIVNDFQKGDIAEGYSVSREKKESFPLTVTSAQKNPTAFYLCASSIGVAGGETQYFGPGTRLLVL.

The CDR3 loop reads CASSLGWDRVVQPQHF. The CDR3, as DNA: TGTGCCAGCAGCTTAGGGTGGGACAGGGTGGTTCAGCCCCAGCATTTT. This chain joins TRBV7-9 and TRBJ1-5, with 9 nucleotides matching TRBD1. CDR1 and CDR2 from the germline V gene are SEHNR and FQNEAQ (reference sequence). The V and J ends lost 1 base and 6 bases, in that order; junction bases with no gene match: 7. This CDR3 is built from 16 residues. Full variable domain (outside the CDR3, taken from reference TRBV7-9 and TRBJ1-5): DTGVSQNPRHKITKRGQNVTFRCDPISEHNRLYWYRQTLGQGPEFLTYFQNEAQLEKSRLLSDRFSAERPKGSFSTLEIQRTEQGDSAMYLCASSLGWDRVVQPQHFGDGTRLSIL.

The chain uses TRBV5-1 and TRBJ1-2; D gene ambiguous. The V gene's germline CDR1 is SGHRS and CDR2 YFSETQ. The CDR3 is made up of 14 amino acids. The ends were cut back, 0 bases at V and 3 bases at J, with 9 bases in the middle. CDR3 region: CASSLAPVDYGYTF. The CDR3 DNA is TGCGCCAGCAGCTTGGCCCCGGTGGACTATGGCTACACCTTC.

The chain has TRBV7-2 and TRBJ2-5; 7 nucleotides line up with TRBD1. Germline CDR1 reads SGHTA; CDR2 reads FQGNSA. The V segment lost 11 bases and the J segment 0 bases; nucleotides outside the gene matches: 3. The CDR3 spans 12 residues. CDR3 DNA sequence: TGTGCCCCACAGGGGTACCAAGAGACCCAGTACTTC. Amino acids: CAPQGYQETQYF.

The chain couples TRBV7-9 to TRBJ2-5; 8 bases align to TRBD2. The junction had 11 bases not matched to a gene; V was cut back by 4 bases and J by 4 bases. Germline V gene lookup returns CDR1 SEHNR and CDR2 FQNEAQ (reference sequence). The CDR3 loop spans 16 amino acids. In DNA, the CDR3 is TGTGCCAGCAGCTCAGCGGGGGCGGCCCTCCGAGAGACCCAGTACTTC. It specifies CASSSAGAALRETQYF. Based on the CDR3 plus reference TRBV7-9 and TRBJ2-5, the full variable domain is DTGVSQNPRHKITKRGQNVTFRCDPISEHNRLYWYRQTLGQGPEFLTYFQNEAQLEKSRLLSDRFSAERPKGSFSTLEIQRTEQGDSAMYLCASSSAGAALRETQYFGPGTRLLVL.

V is TRBV30 and J is TRBJ1-6; 7 bases fit TRBD1. The V gene end was trimmed by 4 bases and the J gene end by 0 bases; junction bases not matched to a gene: 3. The CDR3 extends over 15 amino acids. CDR1 is GTSNPN and CDR2 is SVGIG in the germline V gene (reference sequence). Here the CDR3 reads CAWKGQSSYNSPLHF. CDR3 sequence (DNA): TGTGCCTGGAAGGGACAGAGCTCCTATAATTCACCCCTCCACTTT.

This clone was counted a single time. The chain links TRBV4-2 to TRBJ1-5; D perhaps matches TRBD1 (5 bases). This CDR3 spans 15 amino acids. V lost 0 bases, J lost 4 bases, and 10 bases lay in between. Per the germline V gene, CDR1 is LGHNA and CDR2 is YNFKEQ. CDR3 sequence: CASSQDYRRNQPQHF. The DNA for the CDR3 is TGTGCCAGCAGCCAAGATTACAGGCGAAATCAGCCCCAGCATTTT.

This chain connects TRBV10-3 to TRBJ1-4, with D possibly matching TRBD1 (5 bases). With 6 bases removed from V and 7 bases from J, the gap between germline ends came to 12 bases. CDR3 length equals 13 residues. Germline-derived CDR1 and CDR2 are ENHRY and SYGVKD. The CDR3 loop reads CAIRGTSGEKLFF. The CDR3 DNA is TGTGCCATCAGGGGGACTTCTGGTGAAAAACTGTTTTTT.

V and J are TRBV6-4 and TRBJ2-1, with 8 bases fitting TRBD2. The V gene's germline CDR1 is MRHNA and CDR2 SNTAGT. V was clipped by 4 bases and J by 7 bases; unmatched bases: 12. CDR3 length: 16 residues. The CDR3 spells CASSGDGGASGNEQFF. In DNA form, the CDR3 reads TGTGCCAGCAGTGGTGACGGGGGGGCATCGGGGAATGAGCAGTTCTTC.

This rearrangement joins TRBV6-6 to TRBJ2-5, with TRBD2 as a possible D gene (6 bases). CDR1 and CDR2 from the germline V gene are MNHNY and SVGAGI (reference sequence). V was cut by 2 bases and J by 4 bases, with 11 bases left in between. The CDR3 consists of 14 residues. The CDR3 nucleotides read TGTGCCAGCAGTTACACCCGGGGAGGAGAGACCCAGTACTTC. Protein sequence: CASSYTRGGETQYF.

The gene calls are TRBV29-1 and TRBJ2-7; 10 bases match TRBD1. The germline gives CDR1 SQVTM, CDR2 ANQGSEA. Losses at the gene ends were 6 bases for V and 3 bases for J; bases not matched to a gene: 14. CDR3 length equals 16 residues. The CDR3: CSVGGSDRGFLYEQYF. The CDR3 nucleotides read TGCAGCGTCGGTGGGTCGGACAGGGGGTTTCTCTACGAGCAGTACTTC.

V and J are TRBV18 and TRBJ2-7; D might be TRBD2 (5 bases). The CDR3 is 12 residues long. V lost 5 bases and J lost 4, with 9 bases in between. The germline V gene has CDR1 KGHSH and CDR2 LQKENI. The CDR3 bases are TGTGCCAGCTCAAAGGACTTATACGAGCAGTACTTC. Protein product: CASSKDLYEQYF.

This chain's CDR3 is CASKSGGYGYTF. CDR3 in DNA: TGTGCCAGCAAATCAGGGGGCTATGGCTACACCTTC. This chain links TRBV6-5 with TRBJ1-2; 7 positions match TRBD1. Per the germline V gene, CDR1 is MNHEY and CDR2 is SVGAGI. With 7 bases clipped from V and 4 bases from J, the junction kept 3 bases outside the gene matches. This CDR3 is built from 12 residues.

A remark on this clone: The DNA is left out, because the CDR3 cannot be placed on it with certainty; the CDR3 is given as TCRdb lists it. CDR3 region: CASSDLGTGQGVHEQYF. The chain couples TRBV6-4 to TRBJ2-7; whether TRBD1, the table's D call, matches the DNA was not checked. CDR1 and CDR2 from the germline V gene are MRHNA and SNTAGT. 17 amino acids form the CDR3, both terminal residues included.

The chain combines TRBV7-7 with TRBJ2-7; 9 positions agree with TRBD1. V lost 8 bases, J lost 5 bases, and 16 bases stayed unmatched. Germline-derived CDR1 and CDR2 are SSHAT and FNYEAQ (reference sequence). The CDR3 length is 16 residues. The CDR3, as DNA: TGTGCCAGCGCTAGGGGGACGGGACAGGGTTTCAACGAGCAGTACTTC. The encoded protein is CASARGTGQGFNEQYF.

This chain uses TRBV19 with TRBJ1-5; D might be TRBD1 (6 bases). Trimming removed 5 bases from V and 0 bases from J, with 8 bases in between. In germline, CDR1 is LNHDA, CDR2 SQIVND (reference sequence). There are 14 residues in the CDR3. The CDR3 region is CASSVTGSNQPQHF. In nucleotides, the CDR3 is TGTGCCAGTAGTGTGACAGGTAGCAATCAGCCCCAGCATTTT. The full variable domain, completed using reference TRBV19 and TRBJ1-5, is DGGITQSPKYLFRKEGQNVTLSCEQNLNHDAMYWYRQDPGQGLRLIYYSQIVNDFQKGDIAEGYSVSREKKESFPLTVTSAQKNPTAFYLCASSVTGSNQPQHFGDGTRLSIL.

The chain has TRBV29-1 and TRBJ2-1; 7 positions agree with TRBD1. Germline-derived CDR1 and CDR2 are SQVTM and ANQGSEA. CDR3 size: 14 residues. The ends lost 6 bases at V and 3 bases at J; junction bases unmatched: 8. CDR3 DNA: TGCAGCGTCCCAGACAGGGTCGACTACAATGAGCAGTTCTTC. It yields the protein CSVPDRVDYNEQFF.

The rearrangement joins TRBV21-1 to TRBJ2-7; no check of the table's D call, TRBD1, against the DNA was made. TRBV21-1 is a pseudogene segment. This CDR3 is 14 amino acids long. The CDR3 spells CASSSGTGSYEQYF. As DNA, the CDR3 is TGTGCCAGCAGTTCCGGGACAGGGTCCTACGAGCAGTACTTC.